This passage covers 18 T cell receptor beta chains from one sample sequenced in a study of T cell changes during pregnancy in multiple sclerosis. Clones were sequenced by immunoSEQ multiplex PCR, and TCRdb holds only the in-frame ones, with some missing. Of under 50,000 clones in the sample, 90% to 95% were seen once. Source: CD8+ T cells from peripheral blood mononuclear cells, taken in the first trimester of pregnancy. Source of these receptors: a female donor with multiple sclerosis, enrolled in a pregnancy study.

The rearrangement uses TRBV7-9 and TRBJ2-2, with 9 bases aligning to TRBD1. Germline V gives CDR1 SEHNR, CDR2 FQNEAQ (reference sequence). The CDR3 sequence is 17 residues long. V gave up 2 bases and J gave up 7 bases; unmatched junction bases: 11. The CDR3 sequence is CASSLWPGQGIVGELFF. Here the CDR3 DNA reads TGTGCCAGCAGCTTATGGCCAGGACAGGGGATTGTCGGGGAGCTGTTTTTT.

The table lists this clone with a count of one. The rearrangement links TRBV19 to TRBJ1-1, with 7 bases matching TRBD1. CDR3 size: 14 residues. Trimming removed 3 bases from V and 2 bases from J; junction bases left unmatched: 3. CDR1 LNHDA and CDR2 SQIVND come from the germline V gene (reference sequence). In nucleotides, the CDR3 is TGTGCCAGTAGTATCAGGGACAGTAACACTGAAGCTTTCTTT. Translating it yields CASSIRDSNTEAFF.

CDR3 residues: CASTSQGEAPSYNEQFF. CDR3 nucleotide sequence: TGTGCCAGCACGTCCCAAGGGGAAGCCCCCTCCTACAATGAGCAGTTCTTC. The chain uses TRBV5-4 and TRBJ2-1; D is perhaps TRBD1 (5 bases). The CDR3 is 17 residues long. The germline gives CDR1 SGHNT, CDR2 YYREEE (reference sequence). Between the trimmed V and J ends, which lost 6 bases and 0 bases, there was a span of 19 bases.

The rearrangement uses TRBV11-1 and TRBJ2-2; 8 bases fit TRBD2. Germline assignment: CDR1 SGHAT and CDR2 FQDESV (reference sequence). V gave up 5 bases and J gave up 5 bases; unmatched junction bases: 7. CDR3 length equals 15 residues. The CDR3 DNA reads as TGTGCCAGCAGCGTATCGGGGGGGCCGACCGGGGAGCTGTTTTTT. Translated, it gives CASSVSGGPTGELFF.

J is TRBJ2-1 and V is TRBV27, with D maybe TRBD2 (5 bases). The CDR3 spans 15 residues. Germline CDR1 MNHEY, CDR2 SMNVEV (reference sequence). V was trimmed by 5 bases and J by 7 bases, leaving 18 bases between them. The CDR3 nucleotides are TGTGCCAGCAGTCCCCTCATCGGGATGCTGAATGAGCAGTTCTTC. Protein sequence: CASSPLIGMLNEQFF.

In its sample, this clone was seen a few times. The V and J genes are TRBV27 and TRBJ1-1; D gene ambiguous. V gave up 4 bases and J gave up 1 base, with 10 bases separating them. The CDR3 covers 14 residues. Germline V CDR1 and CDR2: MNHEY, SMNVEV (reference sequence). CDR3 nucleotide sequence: TGTGCCAGCAGTTACGGGGAATCGAACACTGAAGCTTTCTTT. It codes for CASSYGESNTEAFF.

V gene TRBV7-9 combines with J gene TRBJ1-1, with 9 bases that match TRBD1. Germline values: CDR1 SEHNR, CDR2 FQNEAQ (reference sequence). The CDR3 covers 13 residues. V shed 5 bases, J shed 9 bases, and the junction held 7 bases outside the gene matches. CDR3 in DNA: TGTGCCAGCAGCCCCGGGACAGGGAAACAAGCTTTCTTT. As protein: CASSPGTGKQAFF.

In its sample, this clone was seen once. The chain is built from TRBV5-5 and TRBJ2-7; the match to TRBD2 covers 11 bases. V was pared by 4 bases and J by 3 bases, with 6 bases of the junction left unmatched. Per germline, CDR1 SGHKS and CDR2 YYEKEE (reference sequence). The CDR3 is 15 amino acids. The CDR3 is CASSPTSGSVYEQYF. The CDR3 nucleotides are TGTGCCAGCAGCCCCACTAGCGGGAGCGTCTACGAGCAGTACTTC.

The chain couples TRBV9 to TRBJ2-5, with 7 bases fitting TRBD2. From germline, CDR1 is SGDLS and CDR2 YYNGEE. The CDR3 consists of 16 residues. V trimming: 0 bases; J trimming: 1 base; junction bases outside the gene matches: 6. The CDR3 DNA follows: TGTGCCAGCAGCGTAGAGGGTGGGAGGGTCCAAGAGACCCAGTACTTC. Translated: CASSVEGGRVQETQYF.

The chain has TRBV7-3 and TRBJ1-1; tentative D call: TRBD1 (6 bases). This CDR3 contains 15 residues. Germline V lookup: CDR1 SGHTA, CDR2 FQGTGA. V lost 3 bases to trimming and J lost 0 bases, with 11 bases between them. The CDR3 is CASSLIGGVNTEAFF. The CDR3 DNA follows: TGTGCCAGCAGCTTGATAGGGGGAGTGAACACTGAAGCTTTCTTT.

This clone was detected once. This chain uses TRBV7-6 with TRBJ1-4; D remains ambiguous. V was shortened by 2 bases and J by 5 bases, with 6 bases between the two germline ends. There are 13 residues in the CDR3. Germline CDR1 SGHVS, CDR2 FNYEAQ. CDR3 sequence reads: CASSLRQNEKLFF. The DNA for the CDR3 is TGTGCCAGCAGCTTACGCCAGAATGAAAAACTGTTTTTT.

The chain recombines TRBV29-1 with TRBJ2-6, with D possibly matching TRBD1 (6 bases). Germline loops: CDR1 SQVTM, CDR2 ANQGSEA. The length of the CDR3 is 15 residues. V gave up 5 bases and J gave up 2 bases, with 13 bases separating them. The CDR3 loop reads CSVLAWTAGANVLTF. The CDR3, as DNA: TGCAGCGTTTTAGCTTGGACAGCTGGGGCCAACGTCCTGACTTTC.

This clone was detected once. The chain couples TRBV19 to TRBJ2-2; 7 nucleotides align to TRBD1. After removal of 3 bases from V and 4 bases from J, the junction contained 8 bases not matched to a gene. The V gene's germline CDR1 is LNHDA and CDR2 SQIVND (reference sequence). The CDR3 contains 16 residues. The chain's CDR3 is CASSIMGQPVTGELFF. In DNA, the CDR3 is TGTGCCAGTAGTATTATGGGACAGCCGGTCACCGGGGAGCTGTTTTTT.

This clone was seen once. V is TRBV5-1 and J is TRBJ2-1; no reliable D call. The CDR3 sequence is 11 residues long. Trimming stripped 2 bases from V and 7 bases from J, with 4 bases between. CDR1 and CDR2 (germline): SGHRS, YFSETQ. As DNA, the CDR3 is TGCGCCAGCAGCTTATTAAATGAGCAGTTCTTC. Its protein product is CASSLLNEQFF. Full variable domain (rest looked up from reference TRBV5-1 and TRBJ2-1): KAGVTQTPRYLIKTRGQQVTLSCSPISGHRSVSWYQQTPGQGLQFLFEYFSETQRNKGNFPGRFSGRQFSNSRSEMNVSTLELGDSALYLCASSLLNEQFFGPGTRLTVL.

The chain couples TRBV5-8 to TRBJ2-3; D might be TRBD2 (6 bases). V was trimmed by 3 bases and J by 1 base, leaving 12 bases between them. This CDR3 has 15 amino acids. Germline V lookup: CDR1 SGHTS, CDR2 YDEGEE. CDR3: CASSSGGWGTDTQYF. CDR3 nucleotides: TGTGCCAGCAGCTCTGGGGGGTGGGGCACAGATACGCAGTATTTT. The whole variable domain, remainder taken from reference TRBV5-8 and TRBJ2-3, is EAGVTQSPTHLIKTRGQQATLRCSPISGHTSVYWYQQALGLGLQFLLWYDEGEERNRGNFPPRFSGRQFPNYSSELNVNALELEDSALYLCASSSGGWGTDTQYFGPGTRLTVL.

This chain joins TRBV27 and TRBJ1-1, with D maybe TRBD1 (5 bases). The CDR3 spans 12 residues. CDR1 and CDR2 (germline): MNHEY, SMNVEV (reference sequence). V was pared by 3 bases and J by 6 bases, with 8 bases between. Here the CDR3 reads CASSFLGAEAFF. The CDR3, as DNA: TGTGCCAGCAGTTTTCTAGGGGCTGAAGCTTTCTTT.

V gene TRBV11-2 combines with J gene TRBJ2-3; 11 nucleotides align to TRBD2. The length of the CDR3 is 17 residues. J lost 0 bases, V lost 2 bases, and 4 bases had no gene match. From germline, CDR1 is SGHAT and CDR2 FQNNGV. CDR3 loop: CASSLPLAGGSTDTQYF. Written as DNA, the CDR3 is TGTGCCAGCAGCTTACCCCTAGCGGGAGGTAGCACAGATACGCAGTATTTT.

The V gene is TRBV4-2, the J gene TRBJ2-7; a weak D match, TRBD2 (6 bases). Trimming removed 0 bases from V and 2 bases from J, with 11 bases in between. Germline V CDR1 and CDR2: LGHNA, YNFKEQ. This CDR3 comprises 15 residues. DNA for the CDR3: TGTGCCAGCAGCCAAGAATGGGAGGCGGCCTACGAGCAGTACTTC. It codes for CASSQEWEAAYEQYF.